This is a list of T cell receptor beta chains from one sample in a study of T cells after somatic rescue of genetic block. Produced via immunoSEQ multiplex PCR; TCRdb's table is partial and in-frame only. The sample shows about 120,000 clones, around nine tenths of them seen only once. Sequenced material: peripheral blood mononuclear cells (PBMCs). The receptors shown here come from a woman between 18 and 29 years old. CDR3s include the opening cysteine and the closing phenylalanine or tryptophan. The order of the fields is V gene, J gene, CDR3 protein.

>TRBV5-4|TRBJ1-2
CASRLQGNNYGYTF
>TRBV5-1|TRBJ1-4
CASSTLGGEDEKLFF
>TRBV9|TRBJ2-3
CASSVGVNRGDTQYF
>TRBV2|NA
CARGAAPYEQYF
>TRBV7-8|TRBJ2-5
CASSFGTAQETQYF
>TRBV4-3|TRBJ2-4
CASSQGDIYKNIQYF
>TRBV19|TRBJ1-4
CASTRTRGTTNEKLFF
>TRBV7-2|TRBJ2-3
CASSPLVFTDTQYF
>TRBV4-3|TRBJ1-2
CASSLRQGGGYTF
>TRBV4-1|TRBJ1-5
CASSQRQGFRNQPQHF
>TRBV6-5|TRBJ1-3
CASSSTSPRGNTIYF
>TRBV28|TRBJ2-2
CASRGRASGDAGELFF
>TRBV6-5|TRBJ1-5
CASSPNGRPREPQHF
>TRBV30|TRBJ1-4
CAWTRQGGEKLFF
>TRBV6-4|TRBJ2-1
CASSDSITGGSEQFF
>TRBV19|TRBJ2-7
CASSMEGGYEQYF
>TRBV6-1|TRBJ1-2
CASSEVGGGYTF
>TRBV5-4|TRBJ2-7
CASSFGQGGSYEQYF
>TRBV4-1|TRBJ2-3
CASSQGGLTDTQYF
>TRBV11-3|TRBJ1-1
CASSFGQGNTEAFF
>TRBV28|TRBJ1-3
CASRASGNTIYF
>TRBV5-1|TRBJ1-1
CASSLGHMDTEAFF
>TRBV5-1|TRBJ2-2
CASSLERGVNTGELFF
>TRBV19|TRBJ1-2
CASSTSGTGVRDYGYTF
>TRBV5-1|TRBJ2-3
CASAPPGVSTDTQYF
>TRBV7-6|TRBJ1-1
CASSSPYSNTEAFF
>TRBV7-2|TRBJ1-5
CASSLDQGGPQTHF
>TRBV7-7|TRBJ2-5
CASSLPGQQETQYF
>TRBV9|TRBJ1-2
CASSEGGAYYGYTF
>TRBV7-3|TRBJ2-2
CASSSQGPYTGELFF
>TRBV7-2|TRBJ2-5
CASSLNSGEETQYF
>TRBV14|TRBJ2-2
CASRVGNTGELFF
>TRBV6-5|TRBJ2-2
CASTSRAGSGELFF
>TRBV5-6|TRBJ2-1
CASSLLTSSYNEQFF
>TRBV7-9|TRBJ2-1
CAGRGGDTYNEQFF
>TRBV5-1|TRBJ1-1
CASSWGDRPNTEAFF
>TRBV5-1|TRBJ2-5
CASSLGAPETQYF
>TRBV9|TRBJ2-2
CASSIRGGLDTGELFF
>TRBV29-1|TRBJ1-5
CSVQSSNQPQHF
>TRBV11-3|TRBJ1-2
CASSADPRGPLNYGYTF
>TRBV9|TRBJ1-3
CASSVDGGAAGNTIYF
>TRBV20-1|TRBJ2-7
CSAELSYEQYF
>TRBV9|TRBJ2-1
CASSVSANNEQFF
>TRBV7-6|TRBJ2-7
CASSLDLSSSYEQYF
>TRBV28|TRBJ1-1
CASKVNTEAFF
>TRBV7-2|TRBJ2-3
CASSFLAGGGTDTQYF
>TRBV27|TRBJ1-1
CASSLRQMNTEAFF
>TRBV5-5|TRBJ2-5
CASSLPDIFLQETQYF
>TRBV7-9|TRBJ1-1
CASSYDRGLNTEAFF
>TRBV28|TRBJ1-3
CASSPPGMSGNTIYF
>TRBV5-5|TRBJ2-7
CASSPSDRGLSYEQYF
>TRBV5-1|TRBJ1-3
CASSLGTGAGNTIYF
>TRBV7-9|TRBJ1-3
CASSWDRGRNTIYF
>TRBV11-3|TRBJ2-3
CASKGLTDTQYF
>TRBV15|TRBJ2-4
CATSRGREAKNIQYF
>TRBV7-9|TRBJ1-1
CASSPKDTNTEAFF
>TRBV6-1|TRBJ1-1
CASKVRHNTEAFF
>TRBV4-3|TRBJ2-2
CASSQGGANTGELFF
>TRBV28|TRBJ2-5
CASRTGGSQETQYF